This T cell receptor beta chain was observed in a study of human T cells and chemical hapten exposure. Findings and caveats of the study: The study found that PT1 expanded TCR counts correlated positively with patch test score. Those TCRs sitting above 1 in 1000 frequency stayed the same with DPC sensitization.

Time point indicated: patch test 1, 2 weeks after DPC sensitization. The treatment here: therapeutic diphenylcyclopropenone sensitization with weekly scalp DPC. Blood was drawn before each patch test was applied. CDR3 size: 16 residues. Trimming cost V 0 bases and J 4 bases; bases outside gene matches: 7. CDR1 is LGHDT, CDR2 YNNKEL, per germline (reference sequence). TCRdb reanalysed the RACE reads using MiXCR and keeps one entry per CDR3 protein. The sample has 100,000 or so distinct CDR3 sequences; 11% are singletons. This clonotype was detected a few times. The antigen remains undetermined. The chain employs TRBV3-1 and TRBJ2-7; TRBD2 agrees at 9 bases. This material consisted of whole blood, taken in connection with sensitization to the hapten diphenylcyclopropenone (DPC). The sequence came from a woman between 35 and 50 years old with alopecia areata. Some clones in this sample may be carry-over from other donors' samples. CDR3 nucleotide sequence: TGTGCCAGCAGCCAAGATGAGGTAGCGGGGGTTTACGAGCAGTACTTC. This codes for CASSQDEVAGVYEQYF.